The present entry profiles one T cell receptor beta chain with its context. Profiling relied on immunoSEQ multiplex PCR, and the TCRdb table lists in-frame clones only, not all of them. The sample has 330,000 or so clones; around 87% are singletons. The data belong to a study of blood T cell repertoires in COVID-19. The study recruited people aged about 18 to 95 years across around 23 US areas. The CDR3 loop spans 14 amino acids. V was trimmed by 4 bases and J by 0 bases, leaving 10 bases between them. CDR1 and CDR2 (germline): SGHTS, YDEGEE. J is TRBJ1-1 and V is TRBV5-8; D is ambiguous. The sequenced sample was PBMCs or T cells enriched from blood (not recorded which). The clonotype comes from a man aged 40-55 years in a cohort exposed to, infected with or recovered from COVID-19 (not recorded which). CDR3 nucleotide sequence: TGTGCCAGCAGCCCTCAGGTCATGAACACTGAAGCTTTCTTT. It is translated as CASSPQVMNTEAFF.